These T cell receptor beta chains were read from a single sample in a study of T cell responses to AZD1222 COVID-19 vaccine. Some clones are missing from TCRdb's copy, which holds only in-frame ones; the method was immunoSEQ multiplex PCR. This table has fewer than 150,000 clones, more than 75% appearing once. The input for sequencing was peripheral blood, taken on day 0 of AZD1222 vaccination. The receptor source for this set is an adult in good health. Each CDR3 is given with its conserved first and last residue. Fields, in order: clone size, J gene, D gene, V gene, CDR3 protein, CDR3 DNA. The D gene is left open where the match is weak. Rows may omit the clone size; those that give it use once, few, many or a size class.

size: once
J: TRBJ2-1
D: TRBD1
V: TRBV2
CDR3: CASSRGQGYEKQFF
DNA: TGTGCCAGCAGTCGAGGACAGGGGTATGAAAAGCAGTTCTTC

size: -
J: TRBJ1-2
D: TRBD1
V: TRBV4-3
CDR3: CASSGTHEGQFNYGYTF
DNA: TGCGCCAGCAGCGGCACCCATGAGGGACAGTTCAACTATGGCTACACCTTC

size: -
J: TRBJ1-3
D: TRBD1
V: TRBV18
CDR3: CASSRATGGSGNTIYF
DNA: TGTGCCAGCTCACGTGCCACAGGGGGCTCTGGAAACACCATATATTTT

size: -
J: TRBJ2-7
D: -
V: TRBV29-1
CDR3: CSVASSYEQYF
DNA: TGCAGCGTGGCGAGCTCCTACGAGCAGTACTTC

size: -
J: TRBJ2-7
D: -
V: TRBV18
CDR3: CASRGISYEQYF
DNA: TGTGCCAGTCGGGGAATCTCCTACGAGCAGTACTTC

size: -
J: TRBJ1-4
D: -
V: TRBV7-9
CDR3: CASSLALAGVEKLFF
DNA: TGTGCCAGCAGCTTAGCGCTGGCAGGGGTTGAAAAACTGTTTTTT

size: few
J: TRBJ1-2
D: TRBD1
V: TRBV4-1
CDR3: CASSQIINRGRAPYGYTF
DNA: TGCGCCAGCAGCCAGATTATCAACAGGGGAAGGGCTCCGTATGGCTACACCTTC

size: -
J: TRBJ1-3
D: -
V: TRBV27
CDR3: CASSLRRGNTIYF
DNA: TGTGCCAGCAGCCTCCGTCGGGGAAACACCATATATTTT

size: -
J: TRBJ1-5
D: -
V: TRBV3-1/TRBV3-2
CDR3: CASSQGPGGQPQHF
DNA: TGTGCCAGCAGCCAAGGCCCGGGGGGTCAGCCCCAGCATTTT

size: -
J: TRBJ2-1
D: -
V: TRBV18
CDR3: CASSSRTNYNEQFF
DNA: TGTGCCAGCTCATCCCGGACAAACTACAATGAGCAGTTCTTC

size: -
J: TRBJ2-5
D: -
V: TRBV30
CDR3: CAWSVPGETQYF
DNA: TGTGCCTGGAGTGTACCCGGGGAGACCCAGTACTTC

size: -
J: TRBJ1-1
D: -
V: TRBV3-1/TRBV3-2
CDR3: CASSRGDVNTEAFF
DNA: TGTGCCAGCAGCCGGGGAGATGTGAACACTGAAGCTTTCTTT

size: -
J: TRBJ1-2
D: -
V: TRBV7-2
CDR3: CASSFNGGNYGYTF
DNA: TGTGCCAGCAGCTTCAACGGGGGGAACTATGGCTACACCTTC

size: -
J: TRBJ1-2
D: TRBD1
V: TRBV5-5
CDR3: CASSTETGGGPNYGYTF
DNA: TGTGCCAGCAGCACCGAGACAGGGGGCGGCCCTAACTATGGCTACACCTTC

size: -
J: TRBJ2-7
D: TRBD1
V: TRBV30
CDR3: CAWGQGTYEQYF
DNA: TGTGCCTGGGGACAGGGCACCTACGAGCAGTACTTC

size: -
J: TRBJ1-2
D: -
V: TRBV28
CDR3: CASSSGLIYGYTF
DNA: TGTGCCAGCAGTTCGGGACTGATCTATGGCTACACCTTC

size: -
J: TRBJ1-4
D: TRBD1
V: TRBV3-1/TRBV3-2
CDR3: CASSQVDRGRGEKLFF
DNA: TGTGCCAGCAGCCAAGTCGACAGGGGACGAGGGGAAAAACTGTTTTTT

size: few
J: TRBJ2-3
D: TRBD2
V: TRBV27
CDR3: CASSSPRTSAASTDTQYF
DNA: TGTGCCAGCAGTTCCCCTCGGACTAGCGCAGCTAGCACAGATACGCAGTATTTT

size: once
J: TRBJ1-2
D: TRBD1
V: TRBV4-3
CDR3: CASSQGDRDYGYTF
DNA: TGCGCCAGCAGCCAAGGGGACAGAGACTATGGCTACACCTTC

size: few
J: TRBJ2-7
D: -
V: TRBV28
CDR3: CASSLDGPYEQYF
DNA: TGTGCCAGCAGCCTCGACGGCCCCTACGAGCAGTACTTC

size: -
J: TRBJ2-7
D: TRBD2
V: TRBV5-6
CDR3: CASSVGRVGTSQYF
DNA: TGTGCCAGCAGCGTAGGGAGGGTCGGAACATCGCAGTACTTC

size: -
J: TRBJ1-6
D: -
V: TRBV19
CDR3: CASSSNRESPLHF
DNA: TGTGCCAGTAGCTCAAACAGGGAATCACCCCTCCACTTT

size: -
J: TRBJ1-1
D: -
V: TRBV19
CDR3: CASREQGRTEAFF
DNA: TGTGCCAGCCGCGAACAGGGCCGTACTGAAGCTTTCTTT

size: -
J: TRBJ2-7
D: TRBD1
V: TRBV19
CDR3: CASSIGSGGAGSNYEQYF
DNA: TGTGCCAGTAGTATAGGTTCAGGGGGCGCGGGTTCAAACTACGAGCAGTACTTC

size: -
J: TRBJ1-1
D: -
V: TRBV11-2
CDR3: CASSLEGEAFF
DNA: TGTGCCAGCAGCTTAGAGGGGGAGGCTTTCTTT

size: few
J: TRBJ1-2
D: -
V: TRBV3-1/TRBV3-2
CDR3: CASSQPAAPNYGYTF
DNA: TGTGCCAGCAGCCAACCAGCGGCCCCGAACTATGGCTACACCTTC

size: -
J: TRBJ1-3
D: -
V: TRBV3-1/TRBV3-2
CDR3: CASKGGSGNTIYF
DNA: TGTGCCAGCAAGGGCGGCTCTGGAAACACCATATATTTT

size: -
J: TRBJ2-7
D: -
V: TRBV2
CDR3: CASSELEGGAYEQYF
DNA: TGTGCCAGCAGTGAATTGGAGGGGGGGGCCTACGAGCAGTACTTC

size: -
J: TRBJ2-2
D: -
V: TRBV21-1
CDR3: CAFLGLARDTGELFF
DNA: TGTGCCTTTCTCGGTTTGGCCCGGGACACCGGGGAGCTGTTTTTT

size: few
J: TRBJ1-6
D: -
V: TRBV6-5
CDR3: CASSYRVYNSPLHF
DNA: TGTGCCAGCAGCTACAGGGTTTATAATTCACCCCTCCACTTT

size: few
J: TRBJ1-3
D: -
V: TRBV5-4
CDR3: CASTTTPRSGNTIYF
DNA: TGTGCCAGCACCACAACACCACGCTCTGGAAACACCATATATTTT

size: -
J: TRBJ1-1
D: -
V: TRBV2
CDR3: CASSGQYNTEAFF
DNA: TGTGCCAGCTCCGGACAGTATAACACTGAAGCTTTCTTT

size: -
J: TRBJ1-4
D: TRBD1
V: TRBV3-1/TRBV3-2
CDR3: CASSHGDRSNEKLFF
DNA: TGTGCCAGCAGCCACGGGGACAGATCTAATGAAAAACTGTTTTTT

size: -
J: TRBJ2-2
D: -
V: TRBV25-1
CDR3: CASSEYGILGTGELFF
DNA: TGTGCCAGCAGTGAATACGGGATCTTGGGCACCGGGGAGCTGTTTTTT

size: -
J: TRBJ2-7
D: -
V: TRBV29-1
CDR3: CSVEGQSSYEQYF
DNA: TGCAGCGTTGAAGGACAGTCCTCCTACGAGCAGTACTTC

size: -
J: TRBJ2-1
D: TRBD1
V: TRBV7-9
CDR3: CASSLAQRQGGSYNEQFF
DNA: TGTGCCAGCAGCTTAGCGCAGAGACAGGGGGGCTCCTACAATGAGCAGTTCTTC

size: -
J: TRBJ1-2
D: -
V: TRBV12-2
CDR3: CASRLSLQGASFGYTF
DNA: TGTGCAAGTCGCTTATCCCTACAGGGGGCATCGTTTGGCTACACCTTC

size: -
J: TRBJ2-7
D: TRBD1
V: TRBV20-1
CDR3: CSAQGADEQYF
DNA: TGCAGTGCGCAGGGGGCGGACGAGCAGTACTTC

size: -
J: TRBJ1-3
D: -
V: TRBV19
CDR3: CASSSQAGNTIYF
DNA: TGTGCCAGTAGTTCCCAAGCTGGAAACACCATATATTTT

size: -
J: TRBJ2-7
D: TRBD2
V: TRBV13
CDR3: CASEGRGSREQYF
DNA: TGTGCCAGCGAGGGGCGGGGGTCTCGCGAGCAGTACTTC

size: -
J: TRBJ1-5
D: -
V: TRBV19
CDR3: CASSIVVQGQPQHF
DNA: TGTGCCAGTAGTATCGTGGTGCAGGGTCAGCCCCAGCATTTT

size: -
J: TRBJ2-2
D: TRBD1
V: TRBV9
CDR3: CASSNRDRGTGELFF
DNA: TGTGCCAGCAGCAACCGGGACAGGGGGACCGGGGAGCTGTTTTTT

size: -
J: TRBJ2-5
D: -
V: TRBV19
CDR3: CASGNLVPEETQYF
DNA: TGTGCCAGTGGAAATTTGGTGCCAGAAGAGACCCAGTACTTC